These 32 T cell receptor beta chains came from one sample sequenced in a study of regulatory T cells in long-lasting Graves disease. Time point given: newly diagnosed GD, antithyroid drugs for less than 3 months. The authors made the TCR library using RNA they extracted from PBMCs. Arm-PCR of CDR3 regions and iRepertoire HTBI primers were used to build TCR beta libraries. TCRdb re-called the multiplex PCR reads through MiXCR, storing one row per CDR3 protein. This table has 400,000 to 450,000 distinct CDR3 sequences, roughly 17% appearing once. The data were also submitted as part of a second study, on T cells in Graves' hyperthyroidism and ophthalmopathy.

The input for sequencing was peripheral blood mononuclear cells (PBMCs), taken at new diagnosis, from a patient treated with antithyroid drugs. The receptor set was obtained from a young woman with Graves disease.

This clonotype was counted at least ten times. The chain joins TRBV28 to TRBJ2-7; TRBD1 agrees at 12 bases. The germline CDR1 and CDR2 sequences are MDHEN and SYDVKM. CDR3 length: 17 amino acids. The trim removed 7 bases at V and 1 base at J, leaving 11 bases unmatched. The chain's CDR3 is CASNFPGQGAVSYEQYF. The CDR3 nucleotides read TGTGCCAGCAACTTTCCGGGACAGGGGGCGGTATCCTACGAGCAGTACTTC.

The rearrangement joins TRBV28 to TRBJ1-1; D perhaps matches TRBD1 (5 bases). CDR1 and CDR2 from the germline V gene are MDHEN and SYDVKM. This CDR3 has 16 amino acids. V was trimmed by 6 bases and J by 2 bases, leaving 19 bases between them. The CDR3 reads CASRIRAVGENTEAFF. CDR3 coding DNA: TGTGCCAGCAGGATTAGGGCAGTGGGGGAAAACACTGAAGCTTTCTTT.

This clonotype occurred a few times. This sequence joins TRBV6-1 and TRBJ2-7; D perhaps matches TRBD1 (6 bases). Germline CDR1 MNHNS, CDR2 SASEGT. The germline V and J ends were trimmed by 8 bases and 2 bases, with 22 bases remaining between them. The CDR3 is made up of 16 amino acids. The CDR3 DNA reads TGTGCCAGCTGGTGGTTTCGGGACACCGGTACCTACGAGCAGTACTTC. This codes for CASWWFRDTGTYEQYF.

The genes are TRBV20-1 and TRBJ2-3; 14 bases fit TRBD2. V dropped 5 bases and J dropped 4; count of bases not matched to a gene: 17. Germline V gene lookup returns CDR1 DFQATT and CDR2 SNEGSKA (reference sequence). This CDR3 comprises 19 residues. In DNA form, the CDR3 reads TGCAGTGCTCCCGAAATGACTAGCGGGAGGGCCGGTTTCGCAGATACGCAGTATTTT. Amino acid sequence: CSAPEMTSGRAGFADTQYF.

Turning to this clonotype: One junction end does not reproduce the germline sequence, and a read error may be involved. The chain employs TRBV15 and TRBJ2-7; D is uncertain. This CDR3 has 12 residues. Germline V gene sequence: CDR1 LNHNV, CDR2 YYDKDF (reference sequence). The CDR3 spells CATSGDSYEQYF. The CDR3 region has the DNA TGTGCCACCAGCGGAGACTCCTACGAGCAGTACTTC.

The chain has TRBV20-1 and TRBJ2-1; possibly TRBD1 or TRBD2 for D (5 bases each). Per the germline V gene, CDR1 is DFQATT and CDR2 is SNEGSKA (reference sequence). The CDR3 loop spans 17 amino acids. V lost 1 base and J 0 bases, leaving 16 bases between the germline ends. CDR3 in amino acids: CSARVGLGQSSYNEQFF. The CDR3 DNA follows: TGCAGTGCTAGAGTAGGACTGGGGCAAAGCTCCTACAATGAGCAGTTCTTC.

In its sample, this clonotype was seen many times. This sequence joins TRBV28 and TRBJ1-5; D unclear. Trimming cost V 4 bases and J 0 bases, with 4 bases left between them. The CDR3 spans 13 residues. Germline V gives CDR1 MDHEN, CDR2 SYDVKM. This CDR3 reads CASSSASNQPQHF. DNA for the CDR3: TGTGCCAGCAGTTCCGCTAGCAATCAGCCCCAGCATTTT.

This clonotype was counted only a few times. The chain combines TRBV27 with TRBJ2-5; TRBD1 matches 9 bases. Per the germline V gene, CDR1 is MNHEY and CDR2 is SMNVEV (reference sequence). The length of the CDR3 is 15 residues. The J segment lost 1 base and the V segment lost 5 bases, leaving 5 bases of the junction unmatched. CDR3 sequence reads: CASSTRQGVQETQYF. CDR3 nucleotides: TGTGCCAGCAGTACCCGACAGGGGGTCCAAGAGACCCAGTACTTC.

This clonotype appeared many times. The rearrangement links TRBV7-9 to TRBJ2-7; D uncertain. Germline V gene sequence: CDR1 SEHNR, CDR2 FQNEAQ (reference sequence). V gave up 5 bases and J gave up 5 bases, with 19 bases separating them. The CDR3 spans 15 residues. The CDR3 region is CASSPTSQVLDEQYF. The CDR3 DNA reads as TGTGCCAGCAGCCCGACCAGCCAGGTTCTGGACGAGCAGTACTTC.

The sample holds a few counts of this clonotype. V usage is TRBV4-1 and J usage is TRBJ1-1, with 7 bases that match TRBD1. Losses at the gene ends were 3 bases for V and 1 base for J; bases not matched to a gene: 5. The germline CDR1 and CDR2 sequences are MGHRA and YSYEKL. This CDR3 region has 15 residues. The CDR3: CASSHAGTANTEAFF. As DNA, the CDR3 is TGCGCCAGCAGCCACGCGGGGACAGCGAACACTGAAGCTTTCTTT.

The V call is TRBV4-1, the J call TRBJ2-1, with TRBD1 identical over 12 bases. The CDR3 sequence is 16 residues long. Per the germline V gene, CDR1 is MGHRA and CDR2 is YSYEKL. V lost 2 bases, J lost 8 bases, and 7 bases stayed unmatched. CDR3 residues: CASSQRPGQGADEQFF. CDR3 coding DNA: TGCGCCAGCAGCCAACGACCGGGACAGGGGGCTGATGAGCAGTTCTTC.

This clonotype occurred a few times. The rearrangement joins TRBV10-2 to TRBJ2-7; TRBD1 aligns across 7 bases. Trimming cost V 0 bases and J 5 bases; bases outside gene matches: 4. This CDR3 region has 14 residues. Germline V gene lookup returns CDR1 WSHSY and CDR2 SAAADI. The CDR3 loop reads CASSESHRGHEQYF. Here the CDR3 DNA reads TGCGCCAGCAGTGAGTCGCACAGGGGCCACGAGCAGTACTTC.

Ten or more counts support this clonotype. The gene calls are TRBV28 and TRBJ1-1; D not certain. Deletions cut 8 bases from V and 0 bases from J, with 16 bases between. The CDR3 contains 15 residues. Per germline, CDR1 MDHEN and CDR2 SYDVKM. CDR3 nucleotides: TGTGCCAGCCGAGCGACACGCTTAATGAACACTGAAGCTTTCTTT. Its translation: CASRATRLMNTEAFF.

This clonotype was counted ten times or more. The junction differs from germline at one of its ends, possibly a read error. This chain uses TRBV5-1 with TRBJ2-3; TRBD1 aligns across 8 bases. The CDR3 contains 14 residues. Germline CDR1 reads SGHRS; CDR2 reads YFSETQ. The CDR3: CASSSQGAKDTQYF. DNA of the CDR3: TGCGCCAGCAGCTCTCAGGGGGCCAAAGATACACAGTATTTT.

At least ten counts were recorded for this clonotype. The chain combines TRBV28 with TRBJ2-5; D is perhaps TRBD2 (5 bases). The V gene's germline CDR1 is MDHEN and CDR2 SYDVKM. The V and J ends lost 3 bases and 5 bases respectively, with 19 bases between them. The CDR3 is 16 residues long. CDR3 nucleotides: TGTGCCAGCAGTTTTTTGGTAGCCCGGGGTTCGGAGACCCAGTACTTC. Its translation is CASSFLVARGSETQYF.

Points on this clonotype: A read error is possible here, since a much larger clone lies one base away. DNA of the CDR3: TGTGCCAGCAGCTTACGGACGTCAGATACGCAGTATTTT. Amino acid sequence: CASSLRTSDTQYF. This rearrangement joins TRBV7-2 to TRBJ2-3; D gene uncertain. V was clipped by 2 bases and J by 4 bases, with 7 bases between them. Germline CDR1 reads SGHTA; CDR2 reads FQGNSA. The CDR3 is 13 residues long.

The chain recombines TRBV6-1 with TRBJ2-1, with 8 bases matching TRBD1. The J segment lost 7 bases and the V segment lost 5 bases, leaving 13 bases of the junction unmatched. This CDR3 has 16 residues. CDR1 MNHNS and CDR2 SASEGT come from the germline V gene. The CDR3 bases are TGTGCCAGCAGTAGACGATCCGGGACAGGTCGTAATGAGCAGTTCTTC. Its protein product is CASSRRSGTGRNEQFF.

The chain is built from TRBV7-8 and TRBJ2-5, with TRBD1 matching 9 bases. Germline-derived CDR1 and CDR2 are SGHVS and FQNEAQ. Trimming removed 4 bases from V and 5 bases from J; junction bases left unmatched: 2. CDR3 length equals 13 residues. DNA of the CDR3: TGTGCCAGCAGCTGGGACAGGGATGAGACCCAGTACTTC. Protein product: CASSWDRDETQYF. Full variable domain (missing parts from reference TRBV7-8 and TRBJ2-5): GAGVSQSPRYKVAKRGQDVALRCDPISGHVSLFWYQQALGQGPEFLTYFQNEAQLDKSGLPSDRFFAERPEGSVSTLKIQRTQQEDSAVYLCASSWDRDETQYFGPGTRLLVL.

Written as DNA, the CDR3 is TGTGCTAGTGGTTTAGGTCAAACCGGGGAGCTGTTTTTT. Translating gives CASGLGQTGELFF. The chain couples TRBV12-5 to TRBJ2-2, with D unclear. Germline loops: CDR1 LGHNT, CDR2 FRNRAP. V lost 3 bases, J lost 5 bases, and 7 bases lay in between. The CDR3 loop spans 13 amino acids.

At least ten counts were recorded for this clonotype. The chain couples TRBV10-3 to TRBJ1-1, with 9 nucleotides matching TRBD1. V dropped 0 bases and J dropped 5; count of bases not matched to a gene: 10. The CDR3 is made up of 17 amino acids. The germline gives CDR1 ENHRY, CDR2 SYGVKD. This CDR3 reads CAISESVGTGRRTEAFF. Written as DNA, the CDR3 is TGTGCCATCAGTGAGTCGGTGGGGACAGGGCGTAGGACTGAAGCTTTCTTT.

This clonotype was detected a few times. This chain links TRBV5-1 with TRBJ1-3; D is perhaps TRBD1 (5 bases). V was pared by 2 bases and J by 2 bases, with 14 bases between. CDR1 and CDR2 (germline): SGHRS, YFSETQ. The CDR3 has 16 amino acids. The CDR3 DNA reads TGCGCCAGCAGCTTCAGCTACAGGAGGACTGGAAACACCATATATTTT. Translated: CASSFSYRRTGNTIYF.

This clonotype was seen a handful of times. This chain links TRBV7-2 with TRBJ2-3; the D call may be TRBD1 or TRBD2 (7 bases each). Trimming cost V 5 bases and J 6 bases, with 15 bases left between them. Germline V CDR1 and CDR2: SGHTA, FQGNSA. The CDR3 covers 14 residues. The CDR3: CASSTSGGGDTQYF. Written as DNA, the CDR3 is TGTGCCAGCAGCACTTCAGGGGGGGGGGATACGCAGTATTTT.

This clonotype was observed many times. The chain carries TRBV28 and TRBJ2-3; TRBD2 agrees at 7 bases. The CDR3 extends over 15 amino acids. The germline V gene has CDR1 MDHEN and CDR2 SYDVKM. The J segment lost 2 bases and the V segment lost 5 bases, leaving 7 bases of the junction unmatched. Here the CDR3 DNA reads TGTGCCAGCAGTCAAACTAGCGTCTCCACAGATACGCAGTATTTT. Residues: CASSQTSVSTDTQYF.

Ten or more counts support this clonotype. The rearrangement joins TRBV7-9 to TRBJ1-1; D is undetermined. Germline V gene data show CDR1 as SEHNR and CDR2 as FQNEAQ (reference sequence). CDR3 length: 14 residues. V shed 5 bases and J shed 2 bases, with 12 bases lying between them. CDR3 sequence (DNA): TGTGCCAGCAGCATGGACGGAATTAACACTGAAGCTTTCTTT. Translated, it gives CASSMDGINTEAFF.

This clonotype was picked up a small number of times. The V call is TRBV7-9, the J call TRBJ1-4, with D perhaps matching TRBD1 (6 bases). Trimming cost V 5 bases and J 8 bases, with 21 bases left between them. Germline lookup yields CDR1 SEHNR and CDR2 FQNEAQ (reference sequence). CDR3 size: 16 residues. DNA of the CDR3: TGTGCCAGCAGCCTAACAGGGATGAGTTGGCACGAAAAACTGTTTTTT. Translated, it gives CASSLTGMSWHEKLFF.

This clonotype was seen many times. The chain is built from TRBV11-2 and TRBJ2-1; 8 bases fit TRBD2. Losses at the gene ends were 7 bases for V and 0 bases for J; bases not matched to a gene: 8. This CDR3 spans 16 amino acids. Germline CDR1 and CDR2: SGHAT and FQNNGV. The CDR3 nucleotides are TGTGCCAGCACCCAAGGGGCGGGGGGCTCCTACAATGAGCAGTTCTTC. Protein: CASTQGAGGSYNEQFF.

The rearrangement uses TRBV19 and TRBJ2-7; D is ambiguous. V lost 5 bases and J lost 6, with 14 bases in between. CDR1 and CDR2 from the germline V gene are LNHDA and SQIVND (reference sequence). The CDR3 has 13 amino acids. The CDR3 sequence is CASSFQGPAEQYF. The CDR3 bases are TGTGCCAGTAGTTTCCAAGGACCCGCCGAGCAGTACTTC. Full variable domain (rest looked up from reference TRBV19 and TRBJ2-7): DGGITQSPKYLFRKEGQNVTLSCEQNLNHDAMYWYRQDPGQGLRLIYYSQIVNDFQKGDIAEGYSVSREKKESFPLTVTSAQKNPTAFYLCASSFQGPAEQYFGPGTRLTVT.

The table lists this clonotype with many counts. The chain recombines TRBV20-1 with TRBJ2-1; 10 bases are a match to TRBD2. Germline values: CDR1 DFQATT, CDR2 SNEGSKA (reference sequence). This CDR3 comprises 16 residues. V lost 2 bases to trimming and J lost 3 bases; unmatched junction nucleotides: 7. The CDR3 sequence: CSARTFGTSVYNEQFF. The CDR3 DNA sequence: TGCAGTGCTAGAACTTTCGGGACTAGCGTCTACAATGAGCAGTTCTTC.

At least ten counts were recorded for this clonotype. The chain joins TRBV28 to TRBJ2-2; D unresolved. V lost 6 bases and J 1 base, leaving 15 bases between the germline ends. Germline V lookup: CDR1 MDHEN, CDR2 SYDVKM. The CDR3 is made up of 16 amino acids. DNA for the CDR3: TGTGCCAGCAGCCCTTTTCGGGTTAGGAACACCGGGGAGCTGTTTTTT. Protein product: CASSPFRVRNTGELFF.

V gene TRBV3-1 combines with J gene TRBJ2-3; 7 positions match TRBD2. V was clipped by 0 bases and J by 0 bases; unmatched bases: 0. Germline CDR1 reads LGHDT; CDR2 reads YNNKEL (reference sequence). The CDR3 is 15 amino acids. CDR3 DNA: TGTGCCAGCAGCCAAGATAGCGGGAGCACAGATACGCAGTATTTT. This sequence encodes CASSQDSGSTDTQYF.

At least ten counts were recorded for this clonotype. The rearrangement uses TRBV2 and TRBJ2-3; D might be TRBD1 or TRBD2, each matching 5 bases. The germline V gene encodes CDR1 SNHLY and CDR2 FYNNEI. The CDR3 runs 14 residues. Trimming stripped 5 bases from V and 2 bases from J, with 11 bases between. DNA of the CDR3: TGTGCCAGCAGTTCCGGGACCATCACAGATACGCAGTATTTT. It encodes CASSSGTITDTQYF.

The chain couples TRBV6-1 to TRBJ2-7; D may be TRBD1 (5 bases). Trimming shortened V by 5 bases and J by 5 bases, and 13 bases separated the two germline ends. This CDR3 is built from 13 residues. From germline, CDR1 is MNHNS and CDR2 SASEGT. CDR3 region: CASSLREGDEQYF. The CDR3 region has the DNA TGTGCCAGCAGTCTCAGGGAAGGGGACGAGCAGTACTTC.